The 27 T cell receptor beta chains presented below share a single source sample, sequenced in a study of early T cells in non-severe SARS-CoV-2 infection. TCRdb processed the 5' RACE reads anew with MiXCR; each CDR3 protein has one entry. The table includes 70,000 to 75,000 distinct CDR3 sequences, approximately 12% detected once. The sample was whole blood. The receptor set was obtained from an adult who was a healthcare worker with PCR-confirmed SARS-CoV-2 infection or an uninfected control (not recorded which).

This clonotype was detected many times. The V gene is TRBV5-1, the J gene TRBJ1-1, with D perhaps TRBD1 (5 bases). The germline V gene encodes CDR1 SGHRS and CDR2 YFSETQ. Trimming removed 2 bases from V and 1 base from J, with 15 bases in between. The CDR3 is made up of 16 amino acids. CDR3 in amino acids: CASSFLVIGGNTEAFF. CDR3 nucleotide sequence: TGCGCCAGCAGCTTTCTCGTGATTGGGGGGAACACTGAAGCTTTCTTT.

This clonotype appeared a few times. The chain links TRBV7-9 to TRBJ1-5, with D uncertain. Germline V lookup: CDR1 SEHNR, CDR2 FQNEAQ (reference sequence). This CDR3 region has 13 residues. Trimming stripped 2 bases from V and 9 bases from J, with 11 bases between. DNA for the CDR3: TGTGCCAGCAGCTTATATACCGAGGCGCCCCAGCATTTT. Translating gives CASSLYTEAPQHF.

This clonotype was picked up a small number of times. The rearrangement links TRBV12-3 or TRBV12-4 to TRBJ1-1; D unclear. The ends were cut back, 5 bases at V and 1 base at J, with 2 bases in the middle. The CDR3 is made up of 11 amino acids. The CDR3 coding sequence is TGTGCCAGCAGTGCGAACACTGAAGCTTTCTTT. Its protein is CASSANTEAFF.

This clonotype was detected a few times. The chain joins TRBV21-1 to TRBJ1-5. TRBV21-1 has pseudogene status. The CDR3 spans 11 residues. In nucleotides, the CDR3 is TGTGCCAGCAGCACGAGAGGGCTCCAGCATTTT. The encoded protein is CASSTRGLQHF.

In this sample, this clonotype turned up a few times. The V and J genes are TRBV3-1 and TRBJ1-2; D is uncertain. The CDR3 contains 15 residues. The V end lost 1 base, the J end lost 1 base, and 10 bases lay between the germline ends. Germline V gives CDR1 LGHDT, CDR2 YNNKEL (reference sequence). This CDR3 reads CASSQGVWDNYGYTF. CDR3 coding DNA: TGTGCCAGCAGCCAAGGGGTCTGGGATAACTATGGCTACACCTTC.

This chain uses TRBV2 with TRBJ1-4, with a weak D call TRBD1 (6 bases). The germline V and J ends were trimmed by 8 bases and 7 bases, with 17 bases remaining between them. The length of the CDR3 is 14 residues. Per the germline V gene, CDR1 is SNHLY and CDR2 is FYNNEI. CDR3 nucleotides: TGTGCCAGCTTCAACCGGGACACCCCTGAAAAACTGTTTTTT. Protein product: CASFNRDTPEKLFF.

This chain links TRBV11-2 with TRBJ2-2, with D perhaps being TRBD1 or TRBD2 (5 bases each). The germline V gene encodes CDR1 SGHAT and CDR2 FQNNGV. The CDR3 has 16 residues. V was cut by 1 base and J by 0 bases, with 9 bases left in between. CDR3 nucleotide sequence: TGTGCCAGCAGCTTAGGGAAGGGACCGAACACCGGGGAGCTGTTTTTT. Translated: CASSLGKGPNTGELFF. Together with reference TRBV11-2 and TRBJ2-2, the CDR3 gives the full variable domain: EAGVAQSPRYKIIEKRQSVAFWCNPISGHATLYWYQQILGQGPKLLIQFQNNGVVDDSQLPKDRFSAERLKGVDSTLKIQPAKLEDSAVYLCASSLGKGPNTGELFFGEGSRLTVL.

This clonotype was counted many times. The rearrangement links TRBV19 to TRBJ2-2, with D unresolved. Trimming pared 3 bases from V and 1 base from J, leaving 6 bases between. This CDR3 region has 14 residues. In germline, CDR1 is LNHDA, CDR2 SQIVND (reference sequence). This CDR3 is CASSIWENTGELFF. The CDR3 DNA sequence: TGTGCCAGTAGTATCTGGGAGAACACCGGGGAGCTGTTTTTT.

In regard to this clonotype: Since a much larger clone is just one base distant, this may be a read error. The genes are TRBV7-6 and TRBJ1-3, with D perhaps TRBD1 (5 bases). The germline CDR1 and CDR2 sequences are SGHVS and FNYEAQ. There are 15 residues in the CDR3. This CDR3 is CASSLGRSSGTTIYF. CDR3 coding DNA: TGTGCCAGCAGCTTGGGACGGAGCTCTGGAACCACCATATATTTT.

This clonotype has at least ten counts. This CDR3 is CASSFSVAANEQFF. In nucleotides, the CDR3 is TGTGCCAGCAGTTTTTCAGTCGCTGCCAATGAGCAGTTCTTC. This chain links TRBV12-3 or TRBV12-4 with TRBJ2-1, with D uncertain. The V end was cut by 3 bases, the J end by 6 bases, with 12 bases between. The CDR3 has 14 residues.

In its sample, this clonotype was seen a few times. At one end, the junction sequence differs from germline, possibly due to a read error. This chain uses TRBV2 with TRBJ2-5; 10 bases are shared with TRBD2. The CDR3 runs 14 residues. Looked up from germline, CDR1 is SNHLY and CDR2 is FYNNEI. CDR3 bases: TGTGCCAGCAGTTCTCTAGCGGGAGTGGACGGTTGGAACTTC. Its translation is CASSSLAGVDGWNF.

The chain couples TRBV12-3 or TRBV12-4 to TRBJ1-1; D not certain. Between the trimmed V and J ends, which lost 8 bases and 12 bases, there was a span of 19 bases. The CDR3 extends over 12 amino acids. CDR3 protein: CASCRQPGSPFF. As DNA, the CDR3 is TGTGCCAGCTGCCGCCAGCCGGGCAGTCCTTTCTTT.

The chain employs TRBV6-1 and TRBJ2-7; D ambiguous. V dropped 5 bases and J dropped 3 bases, with 11 bases sitting between them. The CDR3 consists of 13 residues. In germline, CDR1 is MNHNS, CDR2 SASEGT. The CDR3 sequence is CASSKEGIYEQYF. In DNA form, the CDR3 reads TGTGCCAGCAGTAAGGAAGGGATCTACGAGCAGTACTTC.

This clonotype has just a few counts. This chain links TRBV27 with TRBJ1-2; D is uncertain. V gave up 2 bases and J gave up 2 bases, with 15 bases separating them. The CDR3 sequence is 16 residues long. Germline CDR1 and CDR2: MNHEY and SMNVEV (reference sequence). The DNA for the CDR3 is TGTGCCAGCAGTTTAGGTGGCCCCTATGGGAACTATGGCTACACCTTC. It codes for CASSLGGPYGNYGYTF.

This clonotype was seen many times. This chain connects TRBV7-9 to TRBJ1-6, with D unclear. This CDR3 is 11 amino acids long. The germline V gene encodes CDR1 SEHNR and CDR2 FQNEAQ (reference sequence). The V end lost 5 bases, the J end lost 10 bases, and 6 bases lay between the germline ends. The CDR3 loop reads CASSDGSPLHF. The CDR3 region has the DNA TGTGCCAGCAGCGATGGCTCACCCCTCCACTTT.

This clonotype was recorded a few times. The CDR3 DNA reads TGTGCCAGCAGCTTAGGTCTAGGGGCAGATACGCAGTATTTT. Translation: CASSLGLGADTQYF. V usage is TRBV7-8 and J usage is TRBJ2-3; maybe TRBD1 (5 bases). V was cut by 1 base and J by 4 bases, with 9 bases left in between. The V gene's germline CDR1 is SGHVS and CDR2 FQNEAQ. There are 14 residues in the CDR3.

The chain uses TRBV12-3 or TRBV12-4 and TRBJ2-1; 8 bases are a match to TRBD1. This CDR3 has 15 amino acids. V was clipped by 7 bases and J by 6 bases; unmatched bases: 11. CDR3 region: CASTSRQGSGNEQFF. The CDR3 region has the DNA TGTGCCAGCACCTCCCGACAGGGGTCGGGCAATGAGCAGTTCTTC.

This clonotype has at least ten counts. The genes are TRBV7-8 and TRBJ2-6; 9 bases match TRBD1. Germline CDR1 is SGHVS and CDR2 is FQNEAQ. The length of the CDR3 is 18 residues. The trim removed 3 bases at V and 3 bases at J, leaving 9 bases unmatched. In nucleotides, the CDR3 is TGTGCCAGCAGCTTCCGACAGGGGGGAGTCAGTGGGGCCAACGTCCTGACTTTC. It specifies CASSFRQGGVSGANVLTF. Using reference TRBV7-8 and TRBJ2-6 for the parts outside the CDR3, the full variable domain is GAGVSQSPRYKVAKRGQDVALRCDPISGHVSLFWYQQALGQGPEFLTYFQNEAQLDKSGLPSDRFFAERPEGSVSTLKIQRTQQEDSAVYLCASSFRQGGVSGANVLTFGAGSRLTVL.

This clonotype showed up many times. CDR3 nucleotides: TGTGCCAGCAGTTTATTGGGGACAGGGAGAGGGGCCGGGGAGCTGTTTTTT. This codes for CASSLLGTGRGAGELFF. This chain connects TRBV27 to TRBJ2-2; 9 nucleotides line up with TRBD1. Looked up from germline, CDR1 is MNHEY and CDR2 is SMNVEV (reference sequence). V lost 1 base and J lost 6; bases outside the gene matches: 9. CDR3 size: 17 residues.

V is TRBV28 and J is TRBJ2-1; no clear D gene. CDR1 is MDHEN and CDR2 is SYDVKM in the germline V gene. This CDR3 region has 15 residues. Trimming took off 6 bases at V and 5 bases at J, with 17 bases between the two ends. For the CDR3, the DNA is TGTGCCAGCAGAGGCGCAACAGCGCATAACAATGAGCAGTTCTTC. Translation: CASRGATAHNNEQFF. Filled out from reference TRBV28 and TRBJ2-1, the complete variable domain reads DVKVTQSSRYLVKRTGEKVFLECVQDMDHENMFWYRQDPGLGLRLIYFSYDVKMKEKGDIPEGYSVSREKKERFSLILESASTNQTSMYLCASRGATAHNNEQFFGPGTRLTVL.

This chain uses TRBV7-2 with TRBJ1-2; D not resolved. V lost 0 bases and J 1 base, leaving 6 bases between the germline ends. The CDR3 is 14 amino acids. Germline values: CDR1 SGHTA, CDR2 FQGNSA. This chain's CDR3 is CASSLATVNYGYTF. The CDR3 bases are TGTGCCAGCAGCTTAGCGACGGTTAACTATGGCTACACCTTC. Looking up the rest from reference TRBV7-2 and TRBJ1-2 gives the full variable domain: GAGVSQSPSNKVTEKGKDVELRCDPISGHTALYWYRQSLGQGLEFLIYFQGNSAPDKSGLPSDRFSAERTGGSVSTLTIQRTQQEDSAVYLCASSLATVNYGYTFGSGTRLTVV.

In its sample, this clonotype was seen many times. The chain employs TRBV6-6 and TRBJ2-2, with 9 bases fitting TRBD1. In germline, CDR1 is MNHNY, CDR2 SVGAGI (reference sequence). After removal of 6 bases from V and 8 bases from J, the junction contained 4 bases not matched to a gene. The CDR3 runs to 13 residues. CDR3 in amino acids: CASRIQGAGELFF. The CDR3 nucleotides are TGTGCCAGCAGGATACAGGGGGCTGGGGAGCTGTTTTTT.

The chain couples TRBV12-3 or TRBV12-4 to TRBJ2-2, with D possibly TRBD1 on 7 matching bases. The CDR3 extends over 15 amino acids. The ends were cut back, 6 bases at V and 0 bases at J, with 11 bases in the middle. The CDR3 is CASREGQTNTGELFF. CDR3 in DNA: TGTGCCAGCAGGGAGGGACAGACGAACACCGGGGAGCTGTTTTTT.

This clonotype was seen many times. The V gene is TRBV6-1, the J gene TRBJ2-7, with a weak D call TRBD1 (6 bases). CDR1 and CDR2 (germline): MNHNS, SASEGT. V lost 6 bases and J 2 bases, leaving 26 bases between the germline ends. This CDR3 region has 18 residues. For the CDR3, the DNA is TGTGCCAGCAGCTTGCACGGTGGGTCCGGGACATATACCTACGAGCAGTACTTC. It encodes CASSLHGGSGTYTYEQYF.

This clonotype appeared many times. The chain is built from TRBV20-1 and TRBJ1-2, with D uncertain. Germline assignment: CDR1 DFQATT and CDR2 SNEGSKA (reference sequence). The CDR3 is 11 amino acids. Trimming cost V 5 bases and J 2 bases, with 6 bases left between them. The CDR3 DNA reads as TGCAGTGCTTACGTGAACTATGGCTACACCTTC. The encoded protein is CSAYVNYGYTF.

The table lists this clonotype with a few counts. The V gene is TRBV7-3, the J gene TRBJ2-1, with D tentatively TRBD1 or TRBD2 (5 bases each). Germline loops: CDR1 SGHTA, CDR2 FQGTGA. The CDR3 has 15 amino acids. The V gene lost 5 bases and the J gene lost 2 bases, with 13 bases spanning the gap. DNA of the CDR3: TGTGCCAGCAGCCCCATGGGGGTCCCCTACAATGAGCAGTTCTTC. It is translated as CASSPMGVPYNEQFF.

In this sample, this clonotype turned up a few times. V usage is TRBV5-6 and J usage is TRBJ1-1; TRBD1 matches 8 bases. CDR3 length: 13 residues. From germline, CDR1 is SGHDT and CDR2 YYEEEE. Trimming took 4 bases from V and 11 from J; bases not matched to a gene: 10. CDR3 nucleotides: TGTGCCAGCAGCCCCCAGACAGGGGTCGGGGCTTTCTTT. Amino acids: CASSPQTGVGAFF.